The rows below give T cell receptor beta chains drawn from one sample of a study of T cell responses to AZD1222 COVID-19 vaccine. TCRdb's table, derived via immunoSEQ multiplex PCR, lists solely in-frame clones and lacks some. The table lists around 130,000 clones, roughly nine tenths of them singletons. This specimen consisted of peripheral blood, obtained 28 days after the second AZD1222 dose. These receptors all stem from an adult who received the AZD1222 COVID-19 vaccine. Both conserved end residues are part of each CDR3. D genes are given only for firm matches. Size is stated for part of the rows, as once, few or many counts, or as a class when the clone is expanded.

CDR3 DNA: TGTGCCAGCAGCTTGGGCAGGACCTCCTACGAGCAGTACTTC
CDR3 protein: CASSLGRTSYEQYF
J gene: TRBJ2-7
V gene: TRBV21-1
clone size: -
D gene: -

CDR3 DNA: TGTGCCAGCAGCTTGGTGTTTGGGAATCAGCCCCAGCATTTT
CDR3 protein: CASSLVFGNQPQHF
J gene: TRBJ1-5
V gene: TRBV5-8
clone size: -
D gene: -

CDR3 DNA: TGTGCCAGCAGCTTCACAGGGGGCCTTCAGCCCCAGCATTTT
CDR3 protein: CASSFTGGLQPQHF
J gene: TRBJ1-5
V gene: TRBV7-2
clone size: -
D gene: TRBD1

CDR3 DNA: TGTGCCAGCACCGACCGGAGAGGGAGCTCTGGAAACACCATATATTTT
CDR3 protein: CASTDRRGSSGNTIYF
J gene: TRBJ1-3
V gene: TRBV7-9
clone size: -
D gene: -

CDR3 DNA: TGTGCCTGGAGTGTACTGGGGACTTATGGCTACACCTTC
CDR3 protein: CAWSVLGTYGYTF
J gene: TRBJ1-2
V gene: TRBV30
clone size: -
D gene: -

CDR3 DNA: TGTGCCAGCAGCCCTTACAGGGGGCTGGCTGAAGCTTTCTTT
CDR3 protein: CASSPYRGLAEAFF
J gene: TRBJ1-1
V gene: TRBV9
clone size: once
D gene: TRBD1

CDR3 DNA: TGTGCCAGCAGCAGCCGAGCGGGGGGGCCGGCAGATACGCAGTATTTT
CDR3 protein: CASSSRAGGPADTQYF
J gene: TRBJ2-3
V gene: TRBV7-6
clone size: -
D gene: TRBD2

CDR3 DNA: TGTGCCAGTAGTATCCGCGACGGTCAGCCCCAGCATTTT
CDR3 protein: CASSIRDGQPQHF
J gene: TRBJ1-5
V gene: TRBV19
clone size: -
D gene: -

CDR3 DNA: TGCGCCAGCAGCTTTCTAGCGGGTGACTACAATGAGCAGTTCTTC
CDR3 protein: CASSFLAGDYNEQFF
J gene: TRBJ2-1
V gene: TRBV5-1
clone size: -
D gene: TRBD2

CDR3 DNA: TGTGCCAGCAGCAAAGGGGAGGACAGGGGGCAAGCTTTCTTT
CDR3 protein: CASSKGEDRGQAFF
J gene: TRBJ1-1
V gene: TRBV21-1
clone size: -
D gene: -

CDR3 DNA: TGTGCCAGCAGCTTAGTCGGAACGATGCGCTACGAGCAGTACTTC
CDR3 protein: CASSLVGTMRYEQYF
J gene: TRBJ2-7
V gene: TRBV11-2
clone size: -
D gene: -

CDR3 DNA: TGTGCCAGCAGCGCAGTGGGTCTGACTGAAGCTTTCTTT
CDR3 protein: CASSAVGLTEAFF
J gene: TRBJ1-1
V gene: TRBV27
clone size: once
D gene: -

CDR3 DNA: TGTGCCAGCAGCCCGTCTGCAGATACGCAGTATTTT
CDR3 protein: CASSPSADTQYF
J gene: TRBJ2-3
V gene: TRBV3-1/TRBV3-2
clone size: once
D gene: -

CDR3 DNA: TGTGCCAGCAGCCCAAGGGGGGAAAACACTGAAGCTTTCTTT
CDR3 protein: CASSPRGENTEAFF
J gene: TRBJ1-1
V gene: TRBV11-3
clone size: -
D gene: -

CDR3 DNA: TGTGCCAGCAGTTACTCGGGACAGTCTAATGAAAAACTGTTTTTT
CDR3 protein: CASSYSGQSNEKLFF
J gene: TRBJ1-4
V gene: TRBV6-5
clone size: -
D gene: TRBD1

CDR3 DNA: TGCAGCGTTGCGGGACCACTAGCGGGAGTCTACAATGAGCAGTTCTTC
CDR3 protein: CSVAGPLAGVYNEQFF
J gene: TRBJ2-1
V gene: TRBV29-1
clone size: once
D gene: TRBD2

CDR3 DNA: TGTGCCAGCAGCTTACTTCAGGGCAACTACGAGCAGTACTTC
CDR3 protein: CASSLLQGNYEQYF
J gene: TRBJ2-7
V gene: TRBV7-9
clone size: -
D gene: -

CDR3 DNA: TGCGCCAGCTTTCTCCGGGGGAACCAAGAGACCCAGTACTTC
CDR3 protein: CASFLRGNQETQYF
J gene: TRBJ2-5
V gene: TRBV5-1
clone size: -
D gene: -

CDR3 DNA: TGTGCCAGCAGCGTAGAGATAGGGCCCTATGGCTACACCTTC
CDR3 protein: CASSVEIGPYGYTF
J gene: TRBJ1-2
V gene: TRBV9
clone size: -
D gene: -

CDR3 DNA: TGTGCCAGTAGTATAGGGGACAATGAGCAGTTCTTC
CDR3 protein: CASSIGDNEQFF
J gene: TRBJ2-1
V gene: TRBV19
clone size: -
D gene: -

CDR3 DNA: TGTGCCAGCAGCATCGGCCAAACCTACGAGCAGTACTTC
CDR3 protein: CASSIGQTYEQYF
J gene: TRBJ2-7
V gene: TRBV7-6
clone size: few
D gene: -

CDR3 DNA: TGTGCCAGCAGCGTAGGCTCGAGCTCTGGAAACACCATATATTTT
CDR3 protein: CASSVGSSSGNTIYF
J gene: TRBJ1-3
V gene: TRBV9
clone size: once
D gene: -

CDR3 DNA: TGTGCCAGCAGCTTAAGCGGGACGATGGAAGCTTTCTTT
CDR3 protein: CASSLSGTMEAFF
J gene: TRBJ1-1
V gene: TRBV7-9
clone size: -
D gene: -

CDR3 DNA: TGTGCCAGCAGCGGACAGGATAACTATGGCTACACCTTC
CDR3 protein: CASSGQDNYGYTF
J gene: TRBJ1-2
V gene: TRBV4-2
clone size: few
D gene: TRBD1

CDR3 DNA: TGTGCCAGCAGCAAAGGCCCCGTGGCGGGGGAGCAGAGGGGTAACGAGCAGTACTTC
CDR3 protein: CASSKGPVAGEQRGNEQYF
J gene: TRBJ2-7
V gene: TRBV21-1
clone size: -
D gene: -

CDR3 DNA: TGTGCCAGCAGTCAGAGACAGAATGGCGAGCAGTACTTC
CDR3 protein: CASSQRQNGEQYF
J gene: TRBJ2-7
V gene: TRBV12-3/TRBV12-4
clone size: -
D gene: -

CDR3 DNA: TGCGCCAGCAGTGAGTCGGCGGGAGCGACCTACAATGAGCAGTTCTTC
CDR3 protein: CASSESAGATYNEQFF
J gene: TRBJ2-1
V gene: TRBV10-1
clone size: -
D gene: TRBD2

CDR3 DNA: TGTGCCGCCACTCGCTCCCACGGGTCCCCTGAAGCTTTCTTT
CDR3 protein: CAATRSHGSPEAFF
J gene: TRBJ1-1
V gene: TRBV19
clone size: -
D gene: -

CDR3 DNA: TGTGCCAGCAGCTCCCAAGAGGCCCAGTACTTC
CDR3 protein: CASSSQEAQYF
J gene: TRBJ2-5
V gene: TRBV7-9
clone size: few
D gene: -

CDR3 DNA: TGTGCCAGCAGCGTAGAAAGCGGGGGGGCCTCTTACAATGAGCAGTTCTTC
CDR3 protein: CASSVESGGASYNEQFF
J gene: TRBJ2-1
V gene: TRBV9
clone size: -
D gene: TRBD2

CDR3 DNA: TGTGCCAGCAGTTCCCAGGGGAGCAATCAGCCCCAGCATTTT
CDR3 protein: CASSSQGSNQPQHF
J gene: TRBJ1-5
V gene: TRBV6-5
clone size: -
D gene: -

CDR3 DNA: TGTGCCAGCAGCGTAGATTCACTCCTTAACTATGGCTACACCTTC
CDR3 protein: CASSVDSLLNYGYTF
J gene: TRBJ1-2
V gene: TRBV9
clone size: -
D gene: -

CDR3 DNA: TGTGCCAGCAGTCCCGACGCCTATGGCTACACCTTC
CDR3 protein: CASSPDAYGYTF
J gene: TRBJ1-2
V gene: TRBV6-5
clone size: -
D gene: -

CDR3 DNA: TGTGCCAGCAGCCCCCTCGGAGGGCCTTTAACCGGGGAGCTGTTTTTT
CDR3 protein: CASSPLGGPLTGELFF
J gene: TRBJ2-2
V gene: TRBV7-2
clone size: -
D gene: -

CDR3 DNA: TGTGCCACCAGCAGGGACCAAGAGACCCAGTACTTC
CDR3 protein: CATSRDQETQYF
J gene: TRBJ2-5
V gene: TRBV15
clone size: -
D gene: -

CDR3 DNA: TGTGCCAGCAGCTCCTCCTCGTACAGGAGAGATTCACCCCTCCACTTT
CDR3 protein: CASSSSSYRRDSPLHF
J gene: TRBJ1-6
V gene: TRBV7-9
clone size: -
D gene: -

CDR3 DNA: TGTGCCAGCAGTTCGGGACAGGCCTATGGCTACACCTTC
CDR3 protein: CASSSGQAYGYTF
J gene: TRBJ1-2
V gene: TRBV6-5
clone size: -
D gene: TRBD1

CDR3 DNA: TGTGCCAGCAGCCGATACCAGGCCCAGTACTTC
CDR3 protein: CASSRYQAQYF
J gene: TRBJ2-5
V gene: TRBV12-3/TRBV12-4
clone size: -
D gene: -

CDR3 DNA: TGTGCCAGCGGGGAGGGGGGCTATGGCTACACCTTC
CDR3 protein: CASGEGGYGYTF
J gene: TRBJ1-2
V gene: TRBV2
clone size: once
D gene: -

CDR3 DNA: TGTGCCAGCTCACCACGCAGGGTCATTCAGCCCCAGCATTTT
CDR3 protein: CASSPRRVIQPQHF
J gene: TRBJ1-5
V gene: TRBV18
clone size: -
D gene: -

CDR3 DNA: TGTGCCAGCAGTACCCTAGGGGAAGCCACTGAAGCTTTCTTT
CDR3 protein: CASSTLGEATEAFF
J gene: TRBJ1-1
V gene: TRBV6-5
clone size: -
D gene: -

CDR3 DNA: TGTGCCAGCAGCTTAGTCGGGAACGTGGGCTATGGCTACACCTTC
CDR3 protein: CASSLVGNVGYGYTF
J gene: TRBJ1-2
V gene: TRBV7-9
clone size: -
D gene: -

CDR3 DNA: TGTGCCATCAGTGAGTCTTCCGGGGGTCCCTTGATAAAGCAGTACTTC
CDR3 protein: CAISESSGGPLIKQYF
J gene: TRBJ2-7
V gene: TRBV10-3
clone size: -
D gene: -

CDR3 DNA: TGTGCCACAGCCGACAGGGATAGCTACACCTTC
CDR3 protein: CATADRDSYTF
J gene: TRBJ1-2
V gene: TRBV19
clone size: -
D gene: TRBD1

CDR3 DNA: TGTGCCAGCAGCCAAAGTGAGGGTGGCTACACCTTC
CDR3 protein: CASSQSEGGYTF
J gene: TRBJ1-2
V gene: TRBV3-1/TRBV3-2
clone size: -
D gene: -

CDR3 DNA: TGCGCCAGCAGCCTTAAACGGGCAGGGTACTCCTACGAGCAGTACTTC
CDR3 protein: CASSLKRAGYSYEQYF
J gene: TRBJ2-7
V gene: TRBV5-1
clone size: -
D gene: -

CDR3 DNA: TGTGCCAGCAGCTTAGTGGGTGGGCCCCAGCATTTT
CDR3 protein: CASSLVGGPQHF
J gene: TRBJ1-5
V gene: TRBV7-8
clone size: once
D gene: -